Reported below is one T cell receptor (beta chain). It lacks a known antigen. The sequencer was an Illumina HiSeq 2000. The TCR beta cDNA libraries were made using 5'RACE template switching, a step that added both a universal primer site and unique molecular identifiers. cDNA synthesis was primed from the TCR beta constant segment, followed by two successive PCR amplification steps. Per the source publication's procedure: MIGEC was used to demultiplex reads and group reads by UMI, and MiTCR was used to assemble and quantify clonotypes. Only TCR cDNA sequences supported by at least two reads were kept to exclude erroneous sequences. The tcR package was used for downstream repertoire analysis, and clonotypes were matched between fractions using CDR3 nucleotide sequence together with V segment. VDJmatch was used to annotate antigen specificity against VDJdb, with one amino acid substitution in CDR3 permitted. Once TCRdb had reprocessed the reads, it stored one entry per CDR3 protein sequence and supplied no DNA. These V and J calls rely on TCRdb rather than the paper's analysis. This sample's records show 400,000 to 500,000 distinct CDR3 sequences. The ten top clones hold 7.3% of the sample.

The CDR3 holds 16 amino acids from the cysteine to the phenylalanine. No DNA is listed. Taken from the germline V gene (reference sequence), the CDR1 and CDR2 loops are DFQATT and SNEGSKA. This entry belongs to a study of T cells expressing NK-cell markers (dated by TCRdb to the early 2020s). Regarding the study in general: Eight or nine donors provided sorted CD3+CD56+NKG2C+, CD3+CD56+NKG2C- and CD3+CD56-NKG2C+ T-cell subsets, whose TCR beta-chain repertoires were profiled. Seven of the eight sequenced donors were HCMV-seropositive and one was HCMV-seronegative. The study sequenced eight donors, all healthy volunteers chosen at random: three men and five women. Libraries were sequenced as 2 x 150 bp reads on Illumina HiSeq 2000/2500, MiSeq or NextSeq.

The full study reports these points: Those dominant clonotypes were again the most abundant among CD3+CD56-NKG2C+ cells in a few donors, at about 25-65%. Whether the expanded NKG2C-expressing T cell clones were specific for HCMV antigens was left unclear. In several donors, the dominant CD3+CD56+NKG2C+ clonotypes were found to rank among the top 10 CD8+ clonotypes and to make up about 1.0-8% of CD8+ T cells.

A commercial ELISA kit detecting HCMV-specific IgG in serum was used to determine HCMV serostatus. Peripheral blood mononuclear cells were isolated from blood by Ficoll density gradient centrifugation. The V and J genes are TRBV20-1 and TRBJ2-3; TCRdb lists TRBD1, though no DNA is available to test this call. The clonotype originates from a woman between 18 and 70 years old in good health. Material: blood T cells: a sorted CD56 or NKG2C T cell subset, CD4+ or CD8+ T cells, or bulk PBMC T cells (not recorded which). The CDR3 protein is CSAREGARRGTDTQYF.